A single TCR beta chain is shown here with its context. What this receptor recognizes is not known. No base-level quality is on record; no much larger clone is a single base apart. TCRdb records Illumina NovaSeq 6000 as the sequencer. Synthesis of TCR cDNA relied on 5'RACE template switching, a step that introduced a universal primer site along with unique molecular identifiers. Priming for cDNA synthesis came from both the TCR alpha and TCR beta constant segments. Library amplification used two PCR steps, and the second PCR step added sample barcodes and sequencing adapters. Sequencing of libraries was done on Illumina HiSeq 2500 (2x100 bp) or NovaSeq (2x150 bp). Turning to the authors' computational methods: MIGEC was used to demultiplex reads and collapse the reads into UMI consensus sequences, and MiXCR was used for V(D)J alignment. Clonotypes responding to the vaccine were identified with edgeR on replicate PBMC samples, with the criteria of FDR below 0.01 and a log2 fold change above 5 up to day 15. Bulk clonotypes were assigned CD4 or CD8 identity according to which sequenced CD4 or CD8 repertoire held them at higher abundance. TCRdb reprocessed the public reads (quality trimming at Q25 with fastp, clone calling with MiXCR) and kept in-frame beta chains. For every CDR3 protein sequence, its rows merge into one entry that carries the most common genes and DNA. These V and J calls derive from TCRdb rather than the authors' analysis. This sample is represented by some 350,000 distinct CDR3 sequences; 3% to 4.5% of them were singletons. The ten largest clones capture 24% of the sample.

The data derive from a study of T cells after yellow fever vaccination (dated by TCRdb to between 2019 and 2020). A note on the overall study: Libraries from fractions with low cell numbers were prepared with the SMART-Seq v4 Ultra Low Input RNA kit. To follow T-cell clones before and after primary and booster YFV17D yellow fever vaccination, bulk TCR alpha and beta repertoires were sequenced over time. Two healthy male donors, one aged 18 to 29 and one aged 30 to 40 years, made up the cohort. Blood was collected at multiple timepoints before and after primary and secondary immunization, and bulk PBMC replicates and cell subsets were isolated. The study at large found these results: A small share of clonotypes occurred in both CD4 and CD8 compartments, likely arising from convergent recombination. Computational filtering was needed because FACS-sorted repertoires could contain abundant contaminating clonotypes from the bulk population. Compared with the primary T-cell response, the secondary T-cell response was weaker but faster, peaking on day 5 rather than day 15. Only a couple of donors were included in the study, so the extent to which the findings can be generalized is limited. After the booster, most of the clones that had expanded following primary vaccination were detected again (about 95% of CD4 and roughly nine tenths of CD8), which suggests that memory was broadly maintained.

At the junction V is shortened by 1 base and J by 1 base; bases outside the gene matches: 3. CDR1 LGHDT and CDR2 YNNKEL were looked up in the germline V gene (reference sequence). Inclusive of the bounding cysteine and phenylalanine, the CDR3 is 15 residues long. CDR3 DNA is the only sequence kept; it has 45 bases, read in frame from the first base. Reading the label with the study, this specimen's treatment or condition is: live attenuated yellow fever vaccine strain. At every blood-draw timepoint, two biological replicates of bulk PBMCs were collected. PBMCs were isolated from peripheral blood using a standard Ficoll-Paque protocol. RNA was extracted with TriZol from bulk PBMCs, CD4 and CD8 fractions, and dextramer-positive and dextramer-negative fractions.

This chain joins TRBV3-1 to TRBJ1-1; 7 middle bases align to TRBD1. The material was PBMCs, obtained 5 days after the yellow fever booster vaccination. The sequence derives from a man aged 18-30 years who received the YFV17D yellow fever vaccine. The CDR3 is CASSQAGTENTEAFF. The DNA is as follows: TGTGCCAGCAGCCAAGCCGGGACAGAGAACACTGAAGCTTTCTTT. Supplemented by the reference TRBV3-1 and TRBJ1-1 proteins around the CDR3, the complete variable domain is DTAVSQTPKYLVTQMGNDKSIKCEQNLGHDTMYWYKQDSKKFLKIMFSYNNKELIINETVPNRFSPKSPDKAHLNLHINSLELGDSAVYFCASSQAGTENTEAFFGQGTRLTVV.